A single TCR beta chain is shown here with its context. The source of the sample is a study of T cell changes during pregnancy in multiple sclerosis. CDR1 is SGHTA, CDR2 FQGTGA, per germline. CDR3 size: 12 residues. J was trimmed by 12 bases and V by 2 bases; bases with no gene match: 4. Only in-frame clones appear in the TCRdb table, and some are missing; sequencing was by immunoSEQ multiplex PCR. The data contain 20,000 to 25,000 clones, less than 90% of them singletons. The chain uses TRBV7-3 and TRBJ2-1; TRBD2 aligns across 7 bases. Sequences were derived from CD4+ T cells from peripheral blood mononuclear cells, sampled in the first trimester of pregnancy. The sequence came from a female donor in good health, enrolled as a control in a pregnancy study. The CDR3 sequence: CASSLDGRRQFF. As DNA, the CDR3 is TGTGCCAGCAGCTTAGACGGGAGGAGGCAGTTCTTC.